The rows below give T cell receptor beta chains drawn from one sample of a study of T cells after yellow fever vaccination. TCRdb ran MiXCR on the 5' RACE reads and lists one entry per CDR3 protein. The sample holds some 400,000 distinct CDR3 sequences, 18% seen once. The sequencing used PBMCs, collected before the yellow fever booster vaccination. These receptors all come from a man aged 18 to 29 who received the YFV17D yellow fever vaccine. CDR3s leave out the opening cysteine and the closing phenylalanine or tryptophan.

>TRBJ2-7|TRBV10-3
AISFTDSYEQY
>TRBJ1-2|TRBV2
ASSSQVANYGYT
>TRBJ2-2|TRBV20-1
STPRPRTAENTGELF
>TRBJ2-7|TRBV7-8
ASSLNVDREEQY
>TRBJ1-3|TRBV7-2
ASSPNLWWNTIY
>TRBJ1-6|TRBV6-5
ASSYSTRASSYNSPLH
>TRBJ1-2|TRBV5-1
ASSLGDRDGYT
>TRBJ2-5|TRBV30
AWAAGGVNQY
>TRBJ2-1|TRBV20-1
SARGTGDTTYNEQF
>TRBJ2-1|TRBV7-9
ASSFVGAGDNEQF
>TRBJ2-3|TRBV20-1
SATQGASRRTDTQY
>TRBJ1-2|TRBV23-1
ASSLTAEQGLGYT
>TRBJ2-5|TRBV7-9
ASSRFRAWEKQETQY
>TRBJ2-2|TRBV12-3/TRBV12-4
ASIWGDVPGELF